The rows below give T cell receptor beta chains drawn from one sample of a study of identical twins. TCRdb ran MiXCR on the 5' RACE reads and lists one entry per CDR3 protein. Of 500,000 to 550,000 distinct CDR3 sequences listed, approximately 20% are singletons. This same sample was also taken into another study, of yellow fever vaccine responses in identical twins.

Sequenced material: CD4+ T cells sorted from blood. These receptors were collected from a woman between 18 and 29 years old in good health. The CDR3 runs from the conserved cysteine through the conserved F or W. D genes are given only for firm matches. Clone size, where shown, is once, few, many, or a class for clones that have expanded.

V gene: TRBV3-1
D gene: TRBD2
CDR3 length: 15
J gene: TRBJ2-2
clone size: .
CDR3 protein: CASSQVGGSTGELFF
CDR3 DNA: TGTGCCAGCAGCCAAGTCGGGGGGAGCACCGGGGAGCTGTTTTTT

V gene: TRBV10-3
D gene: TRBD1
CDR3 length: 14
J gene: TRBJ2-5
clone size: .
CDR3 protein: CATRDRGKGETQYF
CDR3 DNA: TGTGCCACCAGGGACAGGGGGAAGGGAGAGACCCAGTACTTC

V gene: TRBV12-3/TRBV12-4
D gene: TRBD1
CDR3 length: 15
J gene: TRBJ1-2
clone size: few
CDR3 protein: CASSWGTGSDYGYTF
CDR3 DNA: TGTGCCAGCAGCTGGGGGACAGGGAGCGACTATGGCTACACCTTC

V gene: TRBV2
D gene: .
CDR3 length: 12
J gene: TRBJ1-1
clone size: .
CDR3 protein: CATLQGNTEAFF
CDR3 DNA: TGTGCCACCCTCCAGGGAAACACTGAAGCTTTCTTT

V gene: TRBV3-1
D gene: TRBD2
CDR3 length: 17
J gene: TRBJ2-1
clone size: few
CDR3 protein: CASSPMSGSSGANEQFF
CDR3 DNA: TGTGCCAGCAGCCCCATGTCTGGTAGTAGCGGGGCCAATGAGCAGTTCTTC

V gene: TRBV12-3/TRBV12-4
D gene: .
CDR3 length: 14
J gene: TRBJ2-7
clone size: .
CDR3 protein: CASSPRAASYEQYF
CDR3 DNA: TGTGCCAGCAGTCCCCGGGCAGCGTCCTACGAGCAGTACTTC

V gene: TRBV19
D gene: TRBD1
CDR3 length: 13
J gene: TRBJ2-1
clone size: few
CDR3 protein: CASSDDRGTEQFF
CDR3 DNA: TGTGCCAGTAGTGACGACAGGGGGACTGAGCAGTTCTTC

V gene: TRBV28
D gene: TRBD2
CDR3 length: 16
J gene: TRBJ2-1
clone size: few
CDR3 protein: CASSPISGSFYNEQFF
CDR3 DNA: TGTGCCAGCAGCCCAATTAGCGGGAGTTTCTACAATGAGCAGTTCTTC

V gene: TRBV24-1
D gene: .
CDR3 length: 13
J gene: TRBJ2-3
clone size: .
CDR3 protein: CATSDRQTDTQYF
CDR3 DNA: TGTGCCACCAGTGACCGACAGACAGATACGCAGTATTTT

V gene: TRBV2
D gene: TRBD2
CDR3 length: 15
J gene: TRBJ2-1
clone size: few
CDR3 protein: CASRGGLAGVGEQFF
CDR3 DNA: TGTGCCAGCAGGGGGGGACTAGCGGGAGTTGGTGAGCAGTTCTTC

V gene: TRBV28
D gene: TRBD1
CDR3 length: 17
J gene: TRBJ2-6
clone size: few
CDR3 protein: CASSRPGTGSGANVLTF
CDR3 DNA: TGTGCCAGCAGTCGTCCCGGGACAGGGTCTGGGGCCAACGTCCTGACTTTC

V gene: TRBV20-1
D gene: .
CDR3 length: 14
J gene: TRBJ2-1
clone size: .
CDR3 protein: CSPLEGPSYNEQFF
CDR3 DNA: TGCAGCCCCCTAGAGGGACCCTCCTACAATGAGCAGTTCTTC

V gene: TRBV20-1
D gene: .
CDR3 length: 13
J gene: TRBJ2-7
clone size: .
CDR3 protein: CSAFERSSYEQYF
CDR3 DNA: TGCAGTGCCTTTGAGCGGTCCTCCTACGAGCAGTACTTC

V gene: TRBV5-1
D gene: .
CDR3 length: 12
J gene: TRBJ2-5
clone size: few
CDR3 protein: CASSLAQDTQYF
CDR3 DNA: TGCGCCAGCAGCTTGGCCCAGGACACCCAGTACTTC

V gene: TRBV28
D gene: TRBD2
CDR3 length: 14
J gene: TRBJ2-1
clone size: .
CDR3 protein: CASSFSGRLDEQFF
CDR3 DNA: TGTGCCAGCAGTTTTAGCGGGAGGCTCGATGAGCAGTTCTTC

V gene: TRBV20-1
D gene: .
CDR3 length: 12
J gene: TRBJ1-1
clone size: .
CDR3 protein: CSARRVNTEAFF
CDR3 DNA: TGCAGTGCTAGGAGGGTGAACACTGAAGCTTTCTTT

V gene: TRBV27
D gene: .
CDR3 length: 15
J gene: TRBJ2-2
clone size: few
CDR3 protein: CASSLPGANTGELFF
CDR3 DNA: TGTGCCAGCAGTTTACCAGGGGCAAACACCGGGGAGCTGTTTTTT

V gene: TRBV28
D gene: TRBD1
CDR3 length: 18
J gene: TRBJ1-5
clone size: few
CDR3 protein: CASSPGPIQGGSNQPQHF
CDR3 DNA: TGTGCCAGCAGTCCAGGCCCTATCCAGGGGGGGAGCAATCAGCCCCAGCATTTT

V gene: TRBV12-3/TRBV12-4
D gene: .
CDR3 length: 14
J gene: TRBJ1-1
clone size: few
CDR3 protein: CASSLEGVRTEAFF
CDR3 DNA: TGTGCCAGCAGTTTAGAGGGAGTGAGAACTGAAGCTTTCTTT

V gene: TRBV6-1
D gene: .
CDR3 length: 13
J gene: TRBJ2-1
clone size: few
CDR3 protein: CASSEQGGNEQFF
CDR3 DNA: TGTGCCAGCAGTGAACAGGGCGGCAATGAGCAGTTCTTC

V gene: TRBV4-2
D gene: TRBD1
CDR3 length: 15
J gene: TRBJ2-7
clone size: few
CDR3 protein: CASSERPGGSYEQYF
CDR3 DNA: TGTGCCAGCAGCGAAAGACCAGGGGGATCCTACGAGCAGTACTTC

V gene: TRBV20-1
D gene: TRBD2
CDR3 length: 12
J gene: TRBJ2-1
clone size: .
CDR3 protein: CSARTSVNEQFF
CDR3 DNA: TGCAGTGCCAGGACTAGCGTGAATGAGCAGTTCTTC

V gene: TRBV3-1
D gene: .
CDR3 length: 12
J gene: TRBJ2-7
clone size: .
CDR3 protein: CASSQVFHEQYF
CDR3 DNA: TGTGCCAGCAGCCAAGTTTTCCACGAGCAGTACTTC

V gene: TRBV20-1
D gene: .
CDR3 length: 15
J gene: TRBJ2-3
clone size: few
CDR3 protein: CSANKQGLGTDTQYF
CDR3 DNA: TGCAGTGCTAATAAACAGGGTTTAGGCACAGATACGCAGTATTTT

V gene: TRBV5-5
D gene: .
CDR3 length: 16
J gene: TRBJ2-7
clone size: .
CDR3 protein: CASRALERGKSYEQYF
CDR3 DNA: TGTGCCAGCAGGGCTCTTGAAAGAGGAAAGTCCTACGAGCAGTACTTC

V gene: TRBV7-9
D gene: .
CDR3 length: 12
J gene: TRBJ2-5
clone size: .
CDR3 protein: CASSLEQLGLDF
CDR3 DNA: TGTGCCAGCAGCTTAGAGCAGCTAGGGTTGGACTTC

V gene: TRBV3-1
D gene: .
CDR3 length: 15
J gene: TRBJ2-3
clone size: .
CDR3 protein: CASSPPGFRTDTQYF
CDR3 DNA: TGTGCCAGCAGCCCCCCCGGGTTCCGCACAGATACGCAGTATTTT

V gene: TRBV12-3/TRBV12-4
D gene: .
CDR3 length: 13
J gene: TRBJ2-7
clone size: .
CDR3 protein: CSSSFRSAYEQYF
CDR3 DNA: TGTTCCAGCAGTTTTCGCAGTGCCTACGAGCAGTACTTC

V gene: TRBV6-1
D gene: .
CDR3 length: 14
J gene: TRBJ2-5
clone size: few
CDR3 protein: CASRGNQGVGAQYF
CDR3 DNA: TGTGCCAGCCGTGGAAATCAAGGAGTCGGGGCCCAGTACTTC

V gene: TRBV11-2
D gene: TRBD2
CDR3 length: 15
J gene: TRBJ2-1
clone size: few
CDR3 protein: CASSLAGGATMKQFF
CDR3 DNA: TGTGCCAGCAGCTTGGCGGGAGGTGCTACAATGAAGCAGTTCTTC

V gene: TRBV12-3/TRBV12-4
D gene: .
CDR3 length: 10
J gene: TRBJ2-5
clone size: few
CDR3 protein: CASGGRTQYF
CDR3 DNA: TGTGCCAGCGGCGGTCGGACCCAGTACTTC

V gene: TRBV2
D gene: .
CDR3 length: 15
J gene: TRBJ2-1
clone size: .
CDR3 protein: CASSEGVGYRDEQFF
CDR3 DNA: TGTGCCAGCAGTGAAGGGGTGGGTTACCGCGATGAGCAGTTCTTC

V gene: TRBV5-1
D gene: .
CDR3 length: 14
J gene: TRBJ1-3
clone size: .
CDR3 protein: CASSLEVTGNTIYF
CDR3 DNA: TGCGCCAGCAGCTTGGAGGTTACTGGAAACACCATATATTTT

V gene: TRBV20-1
D gene: TRBD2
CDR3 length: 12
J gene: TRBJ2-2
clone size: .
CDR3 protein: CSAKGLAGELFF
CDR3 DNA: TGCAGTGCTAAGGGACTAGCCGGGGAGCTGTTTTTT

V gene: TRBV7-2
D gene: TRBD2
CDR3 length: 16
J gene: TRBJ2-2
clone size: .
CDR3 protein: CASSPPGGRTTGELFF
CDR3 DNA: TGTGCCAGCAGCCCCCCAGGCGGGAGGACCACCGGGGAGCTGTTTTTT

V gene: TRBV12-3/TRBV12-4
D gene: TRBD2
CDR3 length: 13
J gene: TRBJ2-1
clone size: few
CDR3 protein: CASSREGRGEQFF
CDR3 DNA: TGTGCCAGTAGTAGGGAGGGCCGAGGTGAGCAGTTCTTC

V gene: TRBV12-3/TRBV12-4
D gene: .
CDR3 length: 16
J gene: TRBJ2-3
clone size: .
CDR3 protein: CASRRGKGIGTDTQYF
CDR3 DNA: TGTGCCAGCAGGAGAGGAAAGGGGATCGGCACAGATACGCAGTATTTT

V gene: TRBV10-3
D gene: TRBD1
CDR3 length: 16
J gene: TRBJ2-7
clone size: few
CDR3 protein: CAISRAEGTGWNEQYF
CDR3 DNA: TGTGCCATCAGCAGAGCTGAAGGGACAGGGTGGAACGAGCAGTACTTC

V gene: TRBV7-3
D gene: TRBD2
CDR3 length: 17
J gene: TRBJ2-1
clone size: .
CDR3 protein: CASSLRGAGVSYNEQFF
CDR3 DNA: TGTGCCAGCAGCTTAAGGGGTGCGGGAGTGTCCTACAATGAGCAGTTCTTC

V gene: TRBV11-1
D gene: TRBD1
CDR3 length: 18
J gene: TRBJ2-3
clone size: few
CDR3 protein: CASQTTGQVLGGTDTQYF
CDR3 DNA: TGTGCCAGCCAAACCACGGGACAGGTCCTTGGGGGCACAGATACGCAGTATTTT

V gene: TRBV4-1
D gene: TRBD1
CDR3 length: 20
J gene: TRBJ2-2
clone size: .
CDR3 protein: CASSPIKGTGGLVGAGELFF
CDR3 DNA: TGCGCCAGCAGCCCTATCAAGGGGACAGGGGGCCTTGTCGGCGCCGGGGAGCTGTTTTTT

V gene: TRBV11-2
D gene: .
CDR3 length: 18
J gene: TRBJ2-3
clone size: .
CDR3 protein: CASSLVFVQLTSTDTQYF
CDR3 DNA: TGTGCCAGCAGCTTAGTTTTCGTACAACTTACTAGCACAGATACGCAGTATTTT

V gene: TRBV29-1
D gene: .
CDR3 length: 12
J gene: TRBJ2-5
clone size: few
CDR3 protein: CSVRGIEETQYF
CDR3 DNA: TGCAGCGTTCGGGGGATCGAAGAGACCCAGTACTTC

V gene: TRBV6-2/TRBV6-3
D gene: TRBD2
CDR3 length: 14
J gene: TRBJ2-3
clone size: .
CDR3 protein: CASRTSETADTQYF
CDR3 DNA: TGTGCCAGCAGGACTAGCGAAACGGCAGATACGCAGTATTTT